This is a list of T cell receptor beta chains from one sample in a study of T cell responses to AZD1222 COVID-19 vaccine. The data were produced by immunoSEQ multiplex PCR, yet TCRdb's version contains in-frame clones alone and is incomplete. This repertoire shows 150,000 to 200,000 clones, approximately 90% found once; its top ten account for about 6%. The input for sequencing was peripheral blood, taken on day 0 of AZD1222 vaccination. Source of these receptors: an adult in good health. The CDR3 runs from the conserved cysteine through the conserved F or W. The D gene is left open where the match is weak. Where a row states a size, it is once, few, many or the class of an expanded clone; other rows omit it.

>TRBJ1-2|NA|TRBV29-1|once
CSVKVPVSGYTF
TGCAGCGTTAAGGTTCCGGTTTCGGGCTACACCTTC
>TRBJ2-7|NA|TRBV29-1|NA
CSVAKRLTYEQYF
TGCAGCGTTGCCAAGCGTCTGACCTACGAGCAGTACTTC
>TRBJ1-3|NA|TRBV5-1|NA
CASSLTTATSGNTIYF
TGCGCCAGCAGCCTTACGACAGCTACCTCTGGAAACACCATATATTTT
>TRBJ2-1|TRBD2|TRBV19|NA
CASRTSGPYNEQFF
TGTGCCAGTCGTACTAGCGGTCCCTACAATGAGCAGTTCTTC
>TRBJ2-2|NA|TRBV2|NA
CASGKTGIGIGELFF
TGTGCCAGCGGAAAAACAGGGATCGGTATCGGGGAGCTGTTTTTT
>TRBJ2-3|NA|TRBV12-3/TRBV12-4|once
CASRSTDTQYF
TGTGCCAGCCGCAGCACAGATACGCAGTATTTT
>TRBJ2-3|NA|TRBV21-1|NA
CASSKSGGPCTDTQYF
TGTGCCAGCAGCAAAAGCGGGGGGCCTTGCACAGATACGCAGTATTTT
>TRBJ2-3|NA|TRBV5-8|few
CASSLADTQYF
TGTGCCAGCAGCTTGGCAGATACGCAGTATTTT
>TRBJ2-1|TRBD2|TRBV19|once
CASSIGAGGYNEQFF
TGTGCCAGTAGTATCGGCGCGGGGGGGTACAATGAGCAGTTCTTC
>TRBJ2-5|NA|TRBV27|few
CASSFRAAQETQYF
TGTGCCAGCAGTTTTAGGGCAGCACAAGAGACCCAGTACTTC
>TRBJ2-4|NA|TRBV19|NA
CASSMSFRDFQYF
TGTGCCAGTAGTATGAGTTTCAGGGATTTTCAGTACTTC
>TRBJ2-5|TRBD2|TRBV3-1/TRBV3-2|NA
CASSQDIIGLAGGVRETQYF
TGTGCCAGCAGCCAAGATATTATAGGACTAGCGGGGGGCGTGAGAGAGACCCAGTACTTC
>TRBJ2-3|NA|TRBV19|NA
CASRFRTTDTQYF
TGTGCCAGTAGGTTCAGGACCACAGATACGCAGTATTTT
>TRBJ2-1|TRBD1|TRBV5-1|NA
CASSGGTGATNEQFF
TGCGCCAGCAGCGGCGGGACAGGGGCCACCAATGAGCAGTTCTTC
>TRBJ2-2|NA|TRBV28|NA
CASSLRFWEGAPGELFF
TGTGCCAGCAGTTTACGGTTTTGGGAGGGGGCGCCCGGGGAGCTGTTTTTT
>TRBJ2-7|NA|TRBV30|NA
CAWAGGLAARDEQYF
TGTGCCTGGGCCGGGGGACTCGCTGCTCGGGACGAGCAGTACTTC
>TRBJ1-5|TRBD1|TRBV18|once
CASSAEGATQHF
TGTGCCAGCTCAGCGGAGGGGGCTACCCAGCATTTT
>TRBJ1-4|NA|TRBV3-1/TRBV3-2|NA
CASSQDLANEKLFF
TGTGCCAGCAGCCAAGATCTAGCTAATGAAAAACTGTTTTTT
>TRBJ2-2|TRBD1|TRBV25-1|NA
CASTPRDRGFLFF
TGTGCCAGCACCCCGCGGGACAGGGGGTTTCTGTTTTTT
>TRBJ1-4|NA|TRBV3-1/TRBV3-2|once
CASSQDPNEKLFF
TGTGCCAGCAGCCAAGACCCAAATGAAAAACTGTTTTTT
>TRBJ1-2|NA|TRBV6-2/TRBV6-3|few
CASSGDRRGYTF
TGTGCCAGCAGTGGGGACCGACGGGGCTACACCTTC
>TRBJ1-6|TRBD1|TRBV30|NA
CAWSVWTGEGSPLHF
TGTGCCTGGAGTGTCTGGACAGGGGAAGGTTCACCCCTCCACTTT
>TRBJ2-1|NA|TRBV5-1|NA
CASSLAPGSSYNEQFF
TGCGCCAGCAGCTTGGCCCCGGGAAGCTCCTACAATGAGCAGTTCTTC
>TRBJ1-2|NA|TRBV29-1|NA
CSVDRGGYGYTF
TGCAGCGTTGATAGGGGGGGGTATGGCTACACCTTC
>TRBJ1-2|NA|TRBV25-1|NA
CASSFSTYGYTF
TGTGCCAGCAGTTTTAGTACTTATGGCTACACCTTC
>TRBJ2-7|NA|TRBV6-5|NA
CASSYSDVYEQYF
TGTGCCAGCAGTTACTCGGACGTATACGAGCAGTACTTC
>TRBJ2-7|TRBD2|TRBV28|NA
CASSLEGGRVYEQYF
TGTGCCAGCAGTTTAGAAGGCGGGAGGGTCTACGAGCAGTACTTC
>TRBJ1-6|NA|TRBV12-3/TRBV12-4|NA
CASRSLGSPLHF
TGTGCCAGCAGGTCCCTGGGGTCCCCCCTCCACTTT
>TRBJ1-2|NA|TRBV14|NA
CASSLGRSNYGYTF
TGTGCCAGCAGCCTGGGGCGGAGTAACTATGGCTACACCTTC
>TRBJ2-1|NA|TRBV5-1|NA
CASSPGAATYNEQFF
TGCGCCAGCAGCCCGGGGGCCGCAACCTACAATGAGCAGTTCTTC
>TRBJ1-5|NA|TRBV7-2|NA
CASSLDGTRYQPQHF
TGTGCCAGCAGCTTAGACGGGACTCGTTATCAGCCCCAGCATTTT
>TRBJ2-7|TRBD1|TRBV18|NA
CASSWDRGYEQYF
TGTGCCAGCTCCTGGGACAGGGGCTACGAGCAGTACTTC
>TRBJ2-1|NA|TRBV9|once
CASSPIGTGNEQFF
TGTGCCAGCAGCCCAATAGGGACCGGGAATGAGCAGTTCTTC
>TRBJ1-5|NA|TRBV7-9|once
CASSLQGNQPQHF
TGTGCCAGCAGCTTACAGGGTAATCAGCCCCAGCATTTT
>TRBJ1-2|NA|TRBV19|NA
CASSIPRVNYGYTF
TGTGCCAGTAGTATTCCGCGTGTGAACTATGGCTACACCTTC
>TRBJ1-1|TRBD1|TRBV7-9|NA
CASGQGAMGTEAFF
TGTGCCAGTGGACAGGGGGCAATGGGCACTGAAGCTTTCTTT
>TRBJ1-3|NA|TRBV4-3|NA
CASSQEHGNTIYF
TGCGCCAGCAGCCAAGAACATGGAAACACCATATATTTT
>TRBJ2-1|TRBD2|TRBV24-1|NA
CATSDASGRALDEQFF
TGTGCCACCAGTGATGCTAGCGGGAGGGCCCTCGATGAGCAGTTCTTC
>TRBJ2-2|TRBD1|TRBV6-5|NA
CASRGQGNTGELFF
TGTGCCAGCAGGGGACAGGGCAACACCGGGGAGCTGTTTTTT
>TRBJ2-7|TRBD2|TRBV28|NA
CASSLLAGEQYF
TGTGCCAGCAGTTTACTAGCGGGCGAGCAGTACTTC
>TRBJ2-2|TRBD2|TRBV4-2|once
CASSQWLAGENTGELFF
TGTGCCAGCAGCCAATGGCTAGCGGGAGAGAACACCGGGGAGCTGTTTTTT
>TRBJ2-5|TRBD2|TRBV25-1|NA
CASGRLAGLQETQYF
TGTGCCAGCGGAAGACTAGCGGGCCTCCAAGAGACCCAGTACTTC
>TRBJ1-6|TRBD1|TRBV9|NA
CASSPTGDSLNSPLHF
TGTGCCAGCAGCCCCACCGGGGACAGCCTTAATTCACCCCTCCACTTT
>TRBJ2-7|TRBD1|TRBV27|once
CASSPIPGQGVLEQYF
TGTGCCAGCAGTCCGATCCCGGGACAGGGGGTTTTAGAGCAGTACTTC
>TRBJ2-4|NA|TRBV6-1|NA
CASSEEGSKNIQYF
TGTGCCAGCAGTGAGGAGGGATCCAAAAACATTCAGTACTTC
>TRBJ2-5|TRBD2|TRBV13|NA
CASSLEPGLQRGRVETQYF
TGTGCCAGCAGCTTAGAGCCGGGGCTTCAACGCGGGAGAGTAGAGACCCAGTACTTC
>TRBJ2-2|NA|TRBV5-7|NA
CAGPSQLNPPGELFF
TGTGCCGGTCCGTCGCAGCTAAATCCACCCGGGGAGCTGTTTTTT
>TRBJ1-3|NA|TRBV7-9|NA
CASSLEARAGNTIYF
TGTGCCAGCAGCTTAGAGGCCAGAGCTGGAAACACCATATATTTT
>TRBJ1-3|NA|TRBV21-1|NA
CASSKDQGRGNTIYF
TGTGCCAGCAGCAAAGATCAGGGGAGGGGAAACACCATATATTTT
>TRBJ2-3|NA|TRBV6-1|NA
CASSVREGSSTDTQYF
TGTGCCAGCAGTGTCCGTGAGGGTTCTAGCACAGATACGCAGTATTTT
>TRBJ2-7|NA|TRBV19|NA
CASSSYPGRDYEQYF
TGTGCCAGTAGTTCCTATCCGGGACGCGACTACGAGCAGTACTTC
>TRBJ1-2|NA|TRBV5-1|NA
CASSFDRRGYTF
TGCGCCAGCAGCTTCGACAGGCGGGGCTACACCTTC
>TRBJ2-5|TRBD2|TRBV2|few
CASSRPGTRSQETQYF
TGTGCCAGCAGTAGACCCGGGACTAGGAGTCAAGAGACCCAGTACTTC
>TRBJ1-2|TRBD1|TRBV6-5|NA
CASREAGRGLGGYTF
TGTGCCAGCAGAGAGGCGGGCAGGGGGCTTGGCGGCTACACCTTC
>TRBJ1-4|TRBD1|TRBV6-1|NA
CASSEFLGQGEIINEKLFF
TGTGCCAGCAGTGAATTCTTAGGACAGGGAGAAATTATTAATGAAAAACTGTTTTTT
>TRBJ1-6|NA|TRBV28|NA
CASSSHRATNSPLHF
TGTGCCAGCAGTTCTCACAGGGCGACGAATTCACCCCTCCACTTT
>TRBJ2-2|TRBD1|TRBV24-1|NA
CATSGQGAPGELFF
TGTGCCACCTCGGGACAGGGGGCCCCCGGGGAGCTGTTTTTT